Presented here are 2 T cell receptor beta chains from one specimen sequenced in a study of shared clonotypes between healthy human individuals. TCRdb's table, derived via immunoSEQ multiplex PCR, lists solely in-frame clones and lacks some. The table records around 1.4 million clones, roughly 98.5% of them present only once. The sequencing input was naive CD4+ T cells sorted from blood. Sample subset: CD45RA+ positively selected. These receptors originate from a man younger than 45 in good health.

This sequence joins TRBV7-9 and TRBJ2-3; D is ambiguous. Trimming cost V 4 bases and J 1 base, with 12 bases left between them. Germline assignment: CDR1 SEHNR and CDR2 FQNEAQ (reference sequence). CDR3 size: 15 residues. DNA of the CDR3: TGTGCCAGCAGCTCAGGTATTCGAGGCACAGATACGCAGTATTTT. Amino acid sequence: CASSSGIRGTDTQYF.

The V and J genes are TRBV2 and TRBJ2-1; 13 nucleotides match TRBD2. V was pared by 10 bases and J by 9 bases, with 12 bases of the junction left unmatched. In germline, CDR1 is SNHLY, CDR2 FYNNEI. This CDR3 contains 15 residues. The CDR3 DNA is TGTGCCATTAGTCCCGAGGGACTAGCGGGATCTGAGCAGTTCTTC. It specifies CAISPEGLAGSEQFF.